The 29 T cell receptor beta chains below were found in one sample sequenced in a study of T cells in Graves' hyperthyroidism and ophthalmopathy. Amplification of TCR beta CDR3 regions was performed using RNA transcripts as template. HTBI primers were the set used in a first-round RT-PCR of the TCR CDR3. TCRdb redid the calling of the multiplex PCR reads with MiXCR, one entry per CDR3 protein. The sample records about 560,000 distinct CDR3 sequences, roughly a sixth being singletons. Sequencing used blood. The source is a woman under 30 with Graves' hyperthyroidism.

This clonotype was seen at least ten times. The chain couples TRBV2 to TRBJ1-2, with 8 bases identical to TRBD1. The CDR3 extends over 12 amino acids. Germline CDR1 SNHLY, CDR2 FYNNEI. The ends lost 7 bases at V and 6 bases at J; junction bases unmatched: 4. This chain's CDR3 is CASKQGADGYTF. As DNA, the CDR3 is TGTGCCAGCAAGCAGGGGGCTGATGGCTACACCTTC.

In the case of this clonotype: This may arise from a read error, as a much more abundant clone is one base away. J is TRBJ1-6 and V is TRBV18, with D possibly matching TRBD1 (5 bases). The CDR3 runs 13 residues. Germline V gene lookup returns CDR1 KGHSH and CDR2 LQKENI. Between the trimmed V and J ends, which lost 4 bases and 10 bases, there was a span of 11 bases. The CDR3: CASSRGAESPLHF. The CDR3 nucleotides read TGTGCCAGCTCACGGGGCGCGGAATCACCCCTCCACTTT.

Ten or more counts support this clonotype. The chain recombines TRBV6-1 with TRBJ1-1, with D tentatively TRBD1 (5 bases). There are 14 residues in the CDR3. Germline V CDR1 and CDR2: MNHNS, SASEGT. V lost 5 bases and J 6 bases, leaving 16 bases between the germline ends. This CDR3 reads CASSPGRSSPEAFF. DNA of the CDR3: TGTGCCAGCAGTCCGGGACGGTCAAGCCCTGAAGCTTTCTTT.

This clonotype was observed at least ten times. This sequence joins TRBV28 and TRBJ2-2, with no clear D. The germline V gene has CDR1 MDHEN and CDR2 SYDVKM. The germline V and J ends were trimmed by 8 bases and 6 bases, with 19 bases remaining between them. The CDR3 is made up of 15 amino acids. CDR3 bases: TGTGCCAGCGGGTCTTCGGCCAAAGGGTCCGGGGAGCTGTTTTTT. Its protein is CASGSSAKGSGELFF.

At least ten counts were recorded for this clonotype. CDR3 residues: CASRTGLSVFETEAFF. The CDR3 nucleotides read TGTGCCAGCAGAACGGGACTTTCCGTTTTTGAGACTGAAGCTTTCTTT. This sequence joins TRBV28 and TRBJ1-1; possible D gene TRBD1, 5 bases. Germline V gives CDR1 MDHEN, CDR2 SYDVKM. V was pared by 6 bases and J by 5 bases, with 22 bases between. The CDR3 has 16 residues.

The chain carries TRBV20-1 and TRBJ1-1; D is unclear. The V end was cut by 0 bases, the J end by 8 bases, with 16 bases between. The CDR3 is 14 residues long. Germline CDR1 DFQATT, CDR2 SNEGSKA (reference sequence). CDR3 loop: CSARDLGRALEAFF. CDR3 DNA: TGCAGTGCTAGAGATCTTGGCCGGGCATTGGAAGCTTTCTTT.

This clonotype was picked up many times. The chain has TRBV20-1 and TRBJ1-1; 8 nucleotides line up with TRBD1. The CDR3 consists of 13 residues. V lost 5 bases and J lost 3; bases outside the gene matches: 5. In germline, CDR1 is DFQATT, CDR2 SNEGSKA (reference sequence). The CDR3 is CSASAGGDTEAFF. CDR3 coding DNA: TGCAGTGCTTCGGCAGGGGGCGACACTGAAGCTTTCTTT.

The chain's CDR3 is CASSPQGEDYEQYF. The CDR3 DNA reads as TGTGCCAGCAGCCCACAGGGGGAGGACTACGAGCAGTACTTC. The chain joins TRBV7-9 to TRBJ2-7; 8 bases agree with TRBD1. There are 14 residues in the CDR3. CDR1 is SEHNR, CDR2 FQNEAQ, per germline (reference sequence). The junction had 6 bases not matched to a gene; V was cut back by 5 bases and J by 3 bases.

The chain employs TRBV10-2 and TRBJ2-1; D gene uncertain. In germline, CDR1 is WSHSY, CDR2 SAAADI. CDR3 length: 15 amino acids. The V end was cut by 0 bases, the J end by 7 bases, with 13 bases between. The CDR3 spells CASSESLVGRNEQFF. CDR3 nucleotide sequence: TGCGCCAGCAGTGAGTCCCTAGTGGGTCGGAATGAGCAGTTCTTC.

This chain uses TRBV7-2 with TRBJ2-3; D ambiguous. Germline CDR1 and CDR2: SGHTA and FQGNSA. V was clipped by 1 base and J by 2 bases, with 4 bases between them. The CDR3 sequence is 13 residues long. CDR3 amino acids: CASSLDNTDTQYF. The CDR3 coding sequence is TGTGCCAGCAGCTTAGACAACACAGATACGCAGTATTTT. The complete variable domain, with remaining parts taken from reference TRBV7-2 and TRBJ2-3, reads GAGVSQSPSNKVTEKGKDVELRCDPISGHTALYWYRQSLGQGLEFLIYFQGNSAPDKSGLPSDRFSAERTGGSVSTLTIQRTQQEDSAVYLCASSLDNTDTQYFGPGTRLTVL.

CDR3 region: CASSNGGTAGANVLTF. CDR3 nucleotide sequence: TGTGCCAGCAGTAATGGGGGGACAGCTGGGGCCAACGTCCTGACTTTC. This chain uses TRBV6-1 with TRBJ2-6; D may be TRBD1 (7 bases). Germline lookup yields CDR1 MNHNS and CDR2 SASEGT. V shed 5 bases and J shed 2 bases, with 13 bases lying between them. The CDR3 extends over 16 amino acids.

This clonotype has more than one count but fewer than ten. The V call is TRBV28, the J call TRBJ2-3; perhaps TRBD2 as D (5 bases). Between the trimmed V and J ends, which lost 1 base and 4 bases, there was a span of 12 bases. The CDR3 is made up of 15 amino acids. Germline lookup yields CDR1 MDHEN and CDR2 SYDVKM. The CDR3 reads CASSLSGYFADTQYF. Here the CDR3 DNA reads TGTGCCAGCAGTTTATCGGGGTACTTCGCAGATACGCAGTATTTT.

This clonotype was picked up many times. This chain uses TRBV28 with TRBJ1-2; 7 bases align to TRBD1. In germline, CDR1 is MDHEN, CDR2 SYDVKM. Unmatched junction bases numbered 9, after V lost 7 bases and J lost 4 bases. The CDR3 spans 14 residues. The CDR3 DNA sequence: TGTGCCAGCACTCGCGACAGGGCCGGCTATGGCTACACCTTC. It yields the protein CASTRDRAGYGYTF.

In its sample, this clonotype was seen many times. The chain is built from TRBV20-1 and TRBJ2-1; weak D call: TRBD1 (5 bases). Trimming took off 5 bases at V and 8 bases at J, with 13 bases between the two ends. This CDR3 comprises 12 residues. Germline V gene sequence: CDR1 DFQATT, CDR2 SNEGSKA (reference sequence). The CDR3 nucleotides read TGCAGTGCTGGCCAGGGTAACCATGAGCAGTTCTTC. It encodes CSAGQGNHEQFF.

This clonotype has a handful of counts. The chain is built from TRBV5-1 and TRBJ2-2, with D uncertain. The V gene lost 4 bases and the J gene lost 5 bases, with 6 bases spanning the gap. CDR1 and CDR2 (germline): SGHRS, YFSETQ. This CDR3 is 12 amino acids long. The chain's CDR3 is CASSTITGELFF. The CDR3 DNA is TGCGCCAGCAGCACGATTACCGGGGAGCTGTTTTTT.

This clonotype was recorded at least ten times. The chain carries TRBV6-2 or TRBV6-3 and TRBJ2-2, with 8 bases lining up with TRBD1. J was trimmed by 2 bases and V by 10 bases; bases with no gene match: 6. In germline, CDR1 is MNHEY, CDR2 SVGEGT. The CDR3 length is 14 residues. The CDR3 nucleotides read TGTGCCAACCGGACAGGGTACAACACCGGGGAGCTGTTTTTT. Its translation: CANRTGYNTGELFF.

This clonotype was picked up many times. The chain combines TRBV18 with TRBJ1-4; no reliable D call. The CDR3 runs 15 residues. Per the germline V gene, CDR1 is KGHSH and CDR2 is LQKENI. Trimming cost V 5 bases and J 0 bases, with 10 bases left between them. CDR3 nucleotides: TGTGCCAGCTCATCGGACGGTGCAACTAATGAAAAACTGTTTTTT. Protein sequence: CASSSDGATNEKLFF.

This clonotype showed up many times. V is TRBV5-1 and J is TRBJ2-7; D unresolved. Looked up from germline, CDR1 is SGHRS and CDR2 is YFSETQ. The CDR3 has 13 amino acids. V was cut by 8 bases and J by 1 base, with 13 bases left in between. CDR3 in DNA: TGCGCCAGTAGGTCCCAGGAATCCTACGAGCAGTACTTC. Translation gives CASRSQESYEQYF.

In this sample, this clonotype turned up many times. The chain carries TRBV12-3 or TRBV12-4 and TRBJ2-3; D not resolved. V lost 2 bases and J 9 bases, leaving 12 bases between the germline ends. The CDR3 loop spans 13 amino acids. The CDR3 sequence: CASSLPATKTQYF. The DNA of the CDR3 is TGTGCCAGCAGTTTACCCGCTACTAAAACGCAGTATTTT.

This clonotype was detected only a few times. V and J are TRBV18 and TRBJ2-3; D is uncertain. Germline CDR1 reads KGHSH; CDR2 reads LQKENI. CDR3 length: 14 residues. V lost 6 bases, J lost 5 bases, and 15 bases lay in between. The CDR3 loop reads CASSPVSLKDTQYF. In nucleotides, the CDR3 is TGTGCCAGCTCTCCCGTCAGTCTGAAAGATACGCAGTATTTT.

Many counts were recorded for this clonotype. DNA of the CDR3: TGCGCCAGCAGCTTGGCTCAGGGTAGGAGCACTGAAGCTTTCTTT. It is translated as CASSLAQGRSTEAFF. This chain connects TRBV5-1 to TRBJ1-1; TRBD1 might be the D (5 bases). This CDR3 spans 15 amino acids. The V end was cut by 0 bases, the J end by 4 bases, with 13 bases between. The germline V gene has CDR1 SGHRS and CDR2 YFSETQ.

This clonotype has a handful of counts. The rearrangement uses TRBV6-2 or TRBV6-3 and TRBJ2-1, with 11 bases matching TRBD1. The CDR3 is 13 residues long. CDR1 is MNHEY, CDR2 SVGEGT, per germline. Trimming took 6 bases from V and 10 from J; bases not matched to a gene: 5. The DNA of the CDR3 is TGTGCCAGCAGGGGGACAGGGGGGATGGAGCAGTTCTTC. It yields the protein CASRGTGGMEQFF.

There are a few counts of this clonotype. The CDR3 DNA is TGTGCCAGCAGTGGCCTTCGGGGGTATGATGGCTACACCTTC. It is translated as CASSGLRGYDGYTF. The chain combines TRBV27 with TRBJ1-2; D is possibly TRBD1 (5 bases). The V and J ends lost 5 bases and 6 bases respectively, with 16 bases between them. The CDR3 sequence is 14 residues long. Germline loops: CDR1 MNHEY, CDR2 SMNVEV (reference sequence).

Regarding this clonotype: Since a much larger clone is just one base distant, this may be a read error. V and J are TRBV20-1 and TRBJ1-1; a weak D match, TRBD1 (5 bases). The CDR3 has 13 amino acids. The germline gives CDR1 DFQATT, CDR2 SNEGSKA (reference sequence). The CDR3 DNA reads as TGCAGTGCTGAGAGCTCAGGGTATCGGGAAGGTTTCTTT. It codes for CSAESSGYREGFF.

This clonotype was seen at least ten times. J is TRBJ2-7 and V is TRBV20-1, with 7 bases lining up with TRBD2. From germline, CDR1 is DFQATT and CDR2 SNEGSKA (reference sequence). This CDR3 is 13 amino acids long. V gave up 1 base and J gave up 3 bases; unmatched junction bases: 3. As DNA, the CDR3 is TGCAGTGCTAGAGGCCAGCGGGACTACGAGCAGTACTTC. It encodes CSARGQRDYEQYF.

The chain has TRBV6-2 or TRBV6-3 and TRBJ2-1; 12 positions match TRBD2. The CDR3 extends over 14 amino acids. The germline V gene has CDR1 MNHEY and CDR2 SVGEGT. Unmatched junction bases numbered 9, after V lost 4 bases and J lost 14 bases. The CDR3: CASSWRLAGEAKFF. CDR3 sequence (DNA): TGTGCCAGCAGTTGGAGACTAGCGGGAGAAGCCAAGTTCTTC.

Ten or more counts support this clonotype. V usage is TRBV12-3 or TRBV12-4 and J usage is TRBJ1-6; D uncertain. The CDR3 loop spans 12 amino acids. Trimming shortened V by 6 bases and J by 8 bases, and 8 bases separated the two germline ends. The CDR3 region has the DNA TGTGCCAGCAGCCTACAACATTCACCCCTCCACTTT. It is translated as CASSLQHSPLHF.

This clonotype has a handful of counts. V is TRBV19 and J is TRBJ1-1; D gene unclear. Germline loops: CDR1 LNHDA, CDR2 SQIVND (reference sequence). This CDR3 contains 15 residues. The V end was cut by 5 bases, the J end by 4 bases, with 17 bases between. The CDR3 sequence: CASSDGVGRITEAFF. The CDR3 nucleotides are TGTGCCAGTAGTGACGGGGTAGGGCGTATCACTGAAGCTTTCTTT.

Here the CDR3 reads CASTQFSGRADTQYF. The CDR3 coding sequence is TGTGCCAGCACCCAGTTTAGCGGGAGGGCAGATACGCAGTATTTT. The chain is built from TRBV6-1 and TRBJ2-3; 11 bases map to TRBD2. This CDR3 is 15 amino acids long. V shed 7 bases and J 4 bases; nucleotides not matched to a gene: 7. CDR1 and CDR2 from the germline V gene are MNHNS and SASEGT.